The 8 T cell receptor beta chains listed next were all sequenced from one sample in a study of neurological immune-mediated disorders. Each CDR3 protein gets one entry after TCRdb re-called the 5' RACE reads with MiXCR. The sample includes 57,000 or so distinct CDR3 sequences, 9.5% to 12% of them seen just once. Sequenced input: PBMCs. Every receptor here comes from a man aged 55-75 years in good health.

This clonotype was detected many times. This rearrangement joins TRBV28 to TRBJ2-2; TRBD1 matches at 7 bases. The V and J ends lost 7 bases and 2 bases, in that order; junction bases with no gene match: 4. From germline, CDR1 is MDHEN and CDR2 SYDVKM. The CDR3 spans 14 residues. CDR3 sequence (DNA): TGTGCCAGCAAGGCAGGGGGAAACACCGGGGAGCTGTTTTTT. This translates into CASKAGGNTGELFF. Supplemented by reference TRBV28 and TRBJ2-2, the full variable domain reads DVKVTQSSRYLVKRTGEKVFLECVQDMDHENMFWYRQDPGLGLRLIYFSYDVKMKEKGDIPEGYSVSREKKERFSLILESASTNQTSMYLCASKAGGNTGELFFGEGSRLTVL.

This clonotype was seen at least ten times. The chain combines TRBV20-1 with TRBJ1-6; a weak D match, TRBD1 (6 bases). The V gene's germline CDR1 is DFQATT and CDR2 SNEGSKA (reference sequence). The CDR3 is 15 amino acids. Between the trimmed V and J ends, which lost 6 bases and 2 bases, there was a span of 14 bases. This CDR3 is CSARTVVTYNSPLHF. For the CDR3, the DNA is TGCAGTGCACGGACAGTAGTAACCTATAATTCACCCCTCCACTTT.

This clonotype was seen at least ten times. This chain connects TRBV20-1 to TRBJ1-5; D not certain. CDR3 length equals 14 residues. Germline V gene lookup returns CDR1 DFQATT and CDR2 SNEGSKA (reference sequence). The V and J ends lost 1 base and 3 bases respectively, with 10 bases between them. The CDR3 loop reads CSARANSLNQPQHF. In DNA, the CDR3 is TGCAGTGCTAGAGCGAACAGCCTCAATCAGCCCCAGCATTTT.

The table lists this clonotype with many counts. The chain recombines TRBV5-1 with TRBJ2-1; 12 nucleotides align to TRBD2. CDR1 SGHRS and CDR2 YFSETQ come from the germline V gene. The V gene end was trimmed by 2 bases and the J gene end by 4 bases; junction bases not matched to a gene: 4. CDR3 length equals 16 residues. The CDR3 bases are TGCGCCAGCAGCTTTTTGACTAGCGGGGGTTACAATGAGCAGTTCTTC. Encoded protein: CASSFLTSGGYNEQFF.

This clonotype showed up many times. The chain is built from TRBV7-8 and TRBJ1-2; D might be TRBD1 (6 bases). The CDR3 totals 13 residues. V shed 2 bases and J shed 6 bases, with 10 bases lying between them. Looked up from germline, CDR1 is SGHVS and CDR2 is FQNEAQ. The CDR3 loop is CASSLQGLDGYTF. DNA of the CDR3: TGTGCCAGCAGCTTACAGGGGTTGGATGGCTACACCTTC.

In this sample, this clonotype turned up many times. The gene calls are TRBV29-1 and TRBJ2-3; the D gene could be TRBD1 or TRBD2 (5 bases each). The CDR3 has 12 amino acids. Per germline, CDR1 SQVTM and CDR2 ANQGSEA. The ends were cut back, 6 bases at V and 1 base at J, with 8 bases in the middle. Written as DNA, the CDR3 is TGCAGCGTCCGGGACCGCACAGATACGCAGTATTTT. It translates to CSVRDRTDTQYF.

This clonotype was seen a few times. The chain is built from TRBV20-1 and TRBJ1-1; D unclear. Germline V gene sequence: CDR1 DFQATT, CDR2 SNEGSKA (reference sequence). The ends were cut back, 6 bases at V and 0 bases at J, with 14 bases in the middle. The CDR3 has 14 residues. The DNA of the CDR3 is TGCAGTGCGCCGGACCCGTTTATGAACACTGAAGCTTTCTTT. Encoded protein: CSAPDPFMNTEAFF.

The table lists this clonotype with many counts. The V and J genes are TRBV12-3 or TRBV12-4 and TRBJ2-1; TRBD1 aligns across 8 bases. V was pared by 6 bases and J by 15 bases, with 16 bases of the junction left unmatched. The length of the CDR3 is 14 residues. CDR3 sequence (DNA): TGTGCCAGCAGCCATTCAGACAGGGGAAACGGACGGTTCTTC. As protein: CASSHSDRGNGRFF.